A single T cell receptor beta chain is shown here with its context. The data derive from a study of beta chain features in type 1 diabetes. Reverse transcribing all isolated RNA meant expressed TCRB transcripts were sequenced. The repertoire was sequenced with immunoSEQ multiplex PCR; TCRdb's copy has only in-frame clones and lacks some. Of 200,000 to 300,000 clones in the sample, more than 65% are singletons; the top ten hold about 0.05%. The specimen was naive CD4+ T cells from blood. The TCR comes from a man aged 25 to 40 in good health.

CDR3 in amino acids: CASSPDREETQYF. DNA of the CDR3: TGCGCCAGCAGTCCCGACAGGGAAGAGACCCAGTACTTC. The V gene is TRBV23-1, the J gene TRBJ2-5; 7 nucleotides match TRBD1. TRBV23-1 is noted as an ORF with a role that remains uncertain. This CDR3 has 13 amino acids. V was clipped by 4 bases and J by 3 bases; unmatched bases: 2.